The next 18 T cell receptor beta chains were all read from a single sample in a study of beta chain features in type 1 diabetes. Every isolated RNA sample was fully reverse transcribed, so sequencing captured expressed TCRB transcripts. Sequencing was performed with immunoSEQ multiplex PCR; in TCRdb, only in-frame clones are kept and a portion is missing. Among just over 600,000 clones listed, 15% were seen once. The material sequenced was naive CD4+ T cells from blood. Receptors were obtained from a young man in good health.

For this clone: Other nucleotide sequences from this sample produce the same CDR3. This chain's CDR3 is CASSFGQGAYGYTF. As DNA, the CDR3 is TGTGCCAGCAGTTTTGGACAGGGAGCCTATGGCTACACCTTC. The V call is TRBV28, the J call TRBJ1-2; 8 nucleotides match TRBD1. The CDR3 extends over 14 amino acids. Per germline, CDR1 MDHEN and CDR2 SYDVKM. V shed 3 bases, J shed 4 bases, and the junction held 4 bases outside the gene matches.

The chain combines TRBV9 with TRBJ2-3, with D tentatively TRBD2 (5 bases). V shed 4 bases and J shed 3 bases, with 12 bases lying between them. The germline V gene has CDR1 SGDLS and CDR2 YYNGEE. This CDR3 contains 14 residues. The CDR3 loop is CASSLRWRTDTQYF. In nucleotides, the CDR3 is TGTGCCAGCAGCCTTCGGTGGAGGACAGATACGCAGTATTTT.

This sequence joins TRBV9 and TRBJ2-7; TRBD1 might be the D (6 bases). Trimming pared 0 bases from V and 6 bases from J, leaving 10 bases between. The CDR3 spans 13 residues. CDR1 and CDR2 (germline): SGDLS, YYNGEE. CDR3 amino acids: CASSVEVGGEQYF. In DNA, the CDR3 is TGTGCCAGCAGCGTAGAGGTAGGGGGCGAGCAGTACTTC. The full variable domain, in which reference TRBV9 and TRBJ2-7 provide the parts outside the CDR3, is DSGVTQTPKHLITATGQRVTLRCSPRSGDLSVYWYQQSLDQGLQFLIQYYNGEERAKGNILERFSAQQFPDLHSELNLSSLELGDSALYFCASSVEVGGEQYFGPGTRLTVT.

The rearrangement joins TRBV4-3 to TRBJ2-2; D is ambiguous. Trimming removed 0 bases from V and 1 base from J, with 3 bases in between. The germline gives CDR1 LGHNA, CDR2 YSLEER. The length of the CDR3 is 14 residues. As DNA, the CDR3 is TGCGCCAGCAGCCAAGAGGAGAACACCGGGGAGCTGTTTTTT. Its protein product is CASSQEENTGELFF.

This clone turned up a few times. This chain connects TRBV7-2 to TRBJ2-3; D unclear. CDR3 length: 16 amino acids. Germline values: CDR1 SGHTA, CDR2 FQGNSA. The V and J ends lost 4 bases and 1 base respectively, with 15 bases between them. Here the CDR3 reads CASSSRRGLGTDTQYF. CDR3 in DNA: TGTGCCAGCAGCTCAAGGCGAGGCCTGGGCACAGATACGCAGTATTTT. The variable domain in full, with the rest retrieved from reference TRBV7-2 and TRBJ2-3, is GAGVSQSPSNKVTEKGKDVELRCDPISGHTALYWYRQSLGQGLEFLIYFQGNSAPDKSGLPSDRFSAERTGGSVSTLTIQRTQQEDSAVYLCASSSRRGLGTDTQYFGPGTRLTVL.

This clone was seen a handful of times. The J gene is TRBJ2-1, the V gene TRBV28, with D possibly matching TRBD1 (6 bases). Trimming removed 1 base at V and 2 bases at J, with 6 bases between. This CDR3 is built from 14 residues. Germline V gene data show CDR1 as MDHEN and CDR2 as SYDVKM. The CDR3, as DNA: TGTGCCAGCAGTTTATCAGGGGCCTACAATGAGCAGTTCTTC. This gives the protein CASSLSGAYNEQFF. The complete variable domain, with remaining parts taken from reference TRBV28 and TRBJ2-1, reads DVKVTQSSRYLVKRTGEKVFLECVQDMDHENMFWYRQDPGLGLRLIYFSYDVKMKEKGDIPEGYSVSREKKERFSLILESASTNQTSMYLCASSLSGAYNEQFFGPGTRLTVL.

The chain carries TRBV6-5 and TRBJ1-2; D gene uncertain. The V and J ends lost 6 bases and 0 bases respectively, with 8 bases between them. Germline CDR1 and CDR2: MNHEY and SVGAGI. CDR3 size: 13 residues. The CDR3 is CASRTTANYGYTF. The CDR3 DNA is TGTGCCAGCAGAACTACAGCTAACTATGGCTACACCTTC.

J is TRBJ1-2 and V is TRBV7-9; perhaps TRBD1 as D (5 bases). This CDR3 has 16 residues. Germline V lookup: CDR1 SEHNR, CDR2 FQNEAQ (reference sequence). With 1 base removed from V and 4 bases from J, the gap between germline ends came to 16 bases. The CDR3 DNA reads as TGTGCCAGCAGCTTAGGTATCGGATCAGGGAGCTATGGCTACACCTTC. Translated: CASSLGIGSGSYGYTF.

The CDR3 sequence: CSAGKLAGAGEQYF. The CDR3 DNA follows: TGCAGCGCAGGAAAGCTAGCGGGAGCAGGCGAGCAGTACTTC. This chain joins TRBV29-1 and TRBJ2-7; 10 nucleotides agree with TRBD2. Unmatched junction bases numbered 12, after V lost 7 bases and J lost 6 bases. This CDR3 has 14 residues. From germline, CDR1 is SQVTM and CDR2 ANQGSEA.

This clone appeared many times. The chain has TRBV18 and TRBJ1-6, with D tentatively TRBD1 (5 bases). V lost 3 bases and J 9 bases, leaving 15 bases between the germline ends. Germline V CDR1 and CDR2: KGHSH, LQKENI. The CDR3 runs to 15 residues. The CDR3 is CASSPARAESSPLHF. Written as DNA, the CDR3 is TGTGCCAGCTCACCCGCCAGGGCGGAGAGTTCACCCCTCCACTTT.

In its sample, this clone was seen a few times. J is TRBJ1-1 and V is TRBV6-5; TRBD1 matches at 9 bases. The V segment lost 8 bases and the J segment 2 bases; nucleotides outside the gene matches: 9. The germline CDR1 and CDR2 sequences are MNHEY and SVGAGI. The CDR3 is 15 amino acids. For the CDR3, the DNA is TGTGCCAGCGGACGGACAGGGGCTCTCAACACTGAAGCTTTCTTT. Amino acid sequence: CASGRTGALNTEAFF.

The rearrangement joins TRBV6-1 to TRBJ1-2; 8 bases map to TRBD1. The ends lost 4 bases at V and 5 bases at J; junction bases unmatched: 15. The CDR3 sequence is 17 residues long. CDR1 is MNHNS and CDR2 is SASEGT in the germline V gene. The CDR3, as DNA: TGTGCCAGCAGTGCGACTAGGACAGGGTCTCTAGGATATGGCTACACCTTC. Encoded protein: CASSATRTGSLGYGYTF.

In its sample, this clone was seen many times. The CDR3 DNA follows: TGCGCCAGCAGCCCGACGGAGTGGGGCCCGTTAGAAAAACTGTTTTTT. It specifies CASSPTEWGPLEKLFF. The chain joins TRBV5-1 to TRBJ1-4; D might be TRBD1 (5 bases). V was clipped by 4 bases and J by 8 bases, with 21 bases between them. This CDR3 has 16 amino acids. Germline values: CDR1 SGHRS, CDR2 YFSETQ. Drawing the rest from reference TRBV5-1 and TRBJ1-4, the complete variable domain is KAGVTQTPRYLIKTRGQQVTLSCSPISGHRSVSWYQQTPGQGLQFLFEYFSETQRNKGNFPGRFSGRQFSNSRSEMNVSTLELGDSALYLCASSPTEWGPLEKLFFGSGTQLSVL.

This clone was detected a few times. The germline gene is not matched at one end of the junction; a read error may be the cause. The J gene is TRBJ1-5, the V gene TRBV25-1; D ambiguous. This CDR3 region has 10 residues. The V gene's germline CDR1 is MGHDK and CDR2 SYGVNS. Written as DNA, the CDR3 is TGCTCCCAGACTATTCAGCCCCAGCATTTT. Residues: CSQTIQPQHF.

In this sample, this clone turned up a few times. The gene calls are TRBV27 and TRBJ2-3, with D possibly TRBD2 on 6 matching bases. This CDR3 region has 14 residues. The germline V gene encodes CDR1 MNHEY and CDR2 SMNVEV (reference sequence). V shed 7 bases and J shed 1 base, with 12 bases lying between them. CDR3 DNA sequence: TGTGCCAGCAAAAGAGCGGGTGGCACAGATACGCAGTATTTT. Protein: CASKRAGGTDTQYF.

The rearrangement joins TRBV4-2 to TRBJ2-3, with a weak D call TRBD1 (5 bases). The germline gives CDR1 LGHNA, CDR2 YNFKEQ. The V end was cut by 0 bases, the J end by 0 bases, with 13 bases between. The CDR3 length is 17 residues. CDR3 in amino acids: CASSQDRQLLSTDTQYF. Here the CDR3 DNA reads TGTGCCAGCAGCCAAGATCGACAGTTACTTAGCACAGATACGCAGTATTTT.

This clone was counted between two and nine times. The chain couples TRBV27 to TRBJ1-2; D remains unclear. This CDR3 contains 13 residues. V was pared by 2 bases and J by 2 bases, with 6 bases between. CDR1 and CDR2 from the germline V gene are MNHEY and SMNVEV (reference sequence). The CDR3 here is CASSLQRNYGYTF. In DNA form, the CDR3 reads TGTGCCAGCAGTTTACAACGGAACTATGGCTACACCTTC.

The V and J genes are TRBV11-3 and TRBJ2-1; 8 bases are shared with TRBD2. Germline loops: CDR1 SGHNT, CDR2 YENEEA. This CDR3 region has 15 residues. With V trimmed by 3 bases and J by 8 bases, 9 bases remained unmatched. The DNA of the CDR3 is TGTGCCAGCAGCTTTAACGGGAGGGCCCCGGATGAGCAGTTCTTC. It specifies CASSFNGRAPDEQFF.